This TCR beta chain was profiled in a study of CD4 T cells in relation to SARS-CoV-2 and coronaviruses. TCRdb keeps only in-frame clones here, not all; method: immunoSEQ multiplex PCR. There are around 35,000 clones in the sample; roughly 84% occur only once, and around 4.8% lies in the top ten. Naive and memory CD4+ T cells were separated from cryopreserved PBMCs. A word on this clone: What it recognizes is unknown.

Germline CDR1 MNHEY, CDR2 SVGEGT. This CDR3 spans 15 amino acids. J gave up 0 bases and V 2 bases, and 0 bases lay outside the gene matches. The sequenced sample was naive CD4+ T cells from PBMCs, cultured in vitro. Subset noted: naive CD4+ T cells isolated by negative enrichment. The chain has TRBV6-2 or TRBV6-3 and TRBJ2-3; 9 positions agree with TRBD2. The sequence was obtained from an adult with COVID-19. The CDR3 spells CASSYTSGSTDTQYF. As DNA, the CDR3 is TGTGCCAGCAGTTACACTAGCGGGAGCACAGATACGCAGTATTTT.